The 26 T cell receptor beta chains listed next were all sequenced from one sample in a study of technical replicates of blood from a handful of donors. The protocol was immunoSEQ multiplex PCR, while the TCRdb copy is restricted to in-frame clones and leaves out a portion. The table records about 73,000 clones, more than 85% of them present only once. Material for sequencing was PBMCs. These receptors were collected from a human donor in good health. Some clones in this sample may be carry-over from other donors' samples.

V is TRBV18 and J is TRBJ1-1; 7 nucleotides agree with TRBD1. J lost 1 base, V lost 5 bases, and 4 bases had no gene match. Per the germline V gene, CDR1 is KGHSH and CDR2 is LQKENI. This CDR3 spans 14 amino acids. CDR3 protein: CASSGRDRNTEAFF. DNA of the CDR3: TGTGCCAGCTCAGGCCGGGACAGGAACACTGAAGCTTTCTTT.

CDR3 bases: TGTGCCACCAGCAGAGTAGGGAGGGAGGTAGCGTACAATGAGCAGTTCTTC. This codes for CATSRVGREVAYNEQFF. The genes are TRBV15 and TRBJ2-1; 7 positions agree with TRBD2. Per germline, CDR1 LNHNV and CDR2 YYDKDF (reference sequence). This CDR3 comprises 17 residues. V was pared by 1 base and J by 4 bases, with 10 bases of the junction left unmatched. Full variable domain (missing parts from reference TRBV15 and TRBJ2-1): DAMVIQNPRYQVTQFGKPVTLSCSQTLNHNVMYWYQQKSSQAPKLLFHYYDKDFNNEADTPDNFQSRRPNTSFCFLDIRSPGLGDTAMYLCATSRVGREVAYNEQFFGPGTRLTVL.

This clone has just one count. V gene TRBV19 combines with J gene TRBJ1-5; a weak D match, TRBD1 (6 bases). CDR3 length: 19 amino acids. V was trimmed by 3 bases and J by 0 bases, leaving 21 bases between them. CDR1 and CDR2 (germline): LNHDA, SQIVND (reference sequence). CDR3 residues: CASSMAGAGTRTSNQPQHF. The CDR3, as DNA: TGTGCCAGTAGTATGGCGGGGGCTGGGACCCGTACTAGCAATCAGCCCCAGCATTTT. Based on the CDR3 plus reference TRBV19 and TRBJ1-5, the full variable domain is DGGITQSPKYLFRKEGQNVTLSCEQNLNHDAMYWYRQDPGQGLRLIYYSQIVNDFQKGDIAEGYSVSREKKESFPLTVTSAQKNPTAFYLCASSMAGAGTRTSNQPQHFGDGTRLSIL.

J is TRBJ2-3 and V is TRBV6-1, with unresolved D. CDR1 and CDR2 from the germline V gene are MNHNS and SASEGT. V was clipped by 7 bases and J by 2 bases, with 13 bases between them. The CDR3 spans 14 residues. Written as DNA, the CDR3 is TGTGCCAGCACCGAGTGGAGCCTCACAGATACGCAGTATTTT. Its protein is CASTEWSLTDTQYF.

The chain uses TRBV12-5 and TRBJ2-1; 7 bases are shared with TRBD2. The CDR3 spans 15 residues. Losses at the gene ends were 5 bases for V and 2 bases for J; bases not matched to a gene: 6. The germline CDR1 and CDR2 sequences are LGHNT and FRNRAP. In DNA form, the CDR3 reads TGTGCTAGTGGTCGCTCTAGCGGACCCTACAATGAGCAGTTCTTC. Translated, it gives CASGRSSGPYNEQFF.

The CDR3 region has the DNA TGTGCCAGCAGCCCAAGTAGCGGGTCCGTCGCCTACAATGAGCAGTTCTTC. Its translation is CASSPSSGSVAYNEQFF. V is TRBV7-2 and J is TRBJ2-1; 7 bases fit TRBD2. The germline V gene encodes CDR1 SGHTA and CDR2 FQGNSA. The CDR3 covers 17 residues. Trimming cost V 5 bases and J 2 bases; bases outside gene matches: 12.

This clone was seen many times. The V call is TRBV6-1, the J call TRBJ2-1, with 7 nucleotides matching TRBD1. The CDR3 loop spans 14 amino acids. V gave up 3 bases and J gave up 6 bases; unmatched junction bases: 5. Germline values: CDR1 MNHNS, CDR2 SASEGT. The CDR3 sequence: CASSDGTEINEQFF. CDR3 nucleotide sequence: TGTGCCAGCAGTGACGGGACAGAAATCAATGAGCAGTTCTTC.

The chain combines TRBV7-2 with TRBJ1-1; TRBD1 aligns across 9 bases. Germline CDR1 is SGHTA and CDR2 is FQGNSA. This CDR3 is built from 13 residues. V lost 4 bases, J lost 9 bases, and 6 bases stayed unmatched. The CDR3 sequence: CASSWDRETKAFF. CDR3 bases: TGTGCCAGCAGCTGGGACAGGGAAACTAAAGCTTTCTTT.

This clone was found once. The V and J genes are TRBV2 and TRBJ2-3; 7 positions agree with TRBD2. After removal of 7 bases from V and 3 bases from J, the junction contained 10 bases not matched to a gene. In germline, CDR1 is SNHLY, CDR2 FYNNEI. The CDR3 runs 15 residues. CDR3 DNA sequence: TGTGCCAGCACGGCCCGGACTAGGAGTACAGATACGCAGTATTTT. This sequence encodes CASTARTRSTDTQYF.

The V call is TRBV27, the J call TRBJ2-3, with 9 bases that match TRBD2. The trim removed 2 bases at V and 0 bases at J, leaving 0 bases unmatched. The CDR3 totals 15 residues. Germline lookup yields CDR1 MNHEY and CDR2 SMNVEV (reference sequence). The DNA of the CDR3 is TGTGCCAGCAGTTTAGGACTAGCGAGCACAGATACGCAGTATTTT. Residues: CASSLGLASTDTQYF.

The CDR3 spells CASSLRSSGANVLTF. CDR3 coding DNA: TGTGCCAGTAGCCTTCGCAGCTCTGGGGCCAACGTCCTGACTTTC. The chain is built from TRBV19 and TRBJ2-6; the D is unclear. Between the trimmed V and J ends, which lost 6 bases and 0 bases, there was a span of 9 bases. This CDR3 has 15 amino acids. Germline V gene data show CDR1 as LNHDA and CDR2 as SQIVND (reference sequence).

This clone was observed once. The chain joins TRBV5-4 to TRBJ1-5; TRBD1 matches at 7 bases. In germline, CDR1 is SGHNT, CDR2 YYREEE (reference sequence). The CDR3 extends over 14 amino acids. V dropped 3 bases and J dropped 5; count of bases not matched to a gene: 5. CDR3 protein: CASSYRDSHQPQHF. CDR3 DNA sequence: TGTGCCAGCAGCTACCGGGACAGTCATCAGCCCCAGCATTTT.

The rearrangement uses TRBV5-1 and TRBJ1-5; tentatively, D is TRBD1 (6 bases). Germline CDR1 is SGHRS and CDR2 is YFSETQ. The CDR3 sequence is 14 residues long. V gave up 0 bases and J gave up 6 bases, with 10 bases separating them. CDR3 amino acids: CASSLVGGVQPQHF. The DNA for the CDR3 is TGCGCCAGCAGCTTGGTAGGGGGGGTTCAGCCCCAGCATTTT.

The genes are TRBV4-2 and TRBJ2-4, with 12 positions matching TRBD2. CDR3 length: 16 residues. Trimming at V came to 0 bases and at J to 7 bases, leaving 4 bases not matched to a gene. Per the germline V gene, CDR1 is LGHNA and CDR2 is YNFKEQ. In nucleotides, the CDR3 is TGTGCCAGCAGCCAAGATCCTAGCGGGGGGGGGAACATTCAGTACTTC. Translated, it gives CASSQDPSGGGNIQYF.

The chain combines TRBV5-4 with TRBJ1-1; D gene unclear. V was shortened by 5 bases and J by 1 base, with 6 bases between the two germline ends. Germline CDR1 is SGHNT and CDR2 is YYREEE (reference sequence). CDR3 size: 12 residues. In nucleotides, the CDR3 is TGTGCCAGCAGAGCGGGGAACACTGAAGCTTTCTTT. Protein: CASRAGNTEAFF.

The count of this clone is one. This sequence joins TRBV7-8 and TRBJ1-6; D may be TRBD1 (5 bases). This CDR3 comprises 15 residues. Germline V gives CDR1 SGHVS, CDR2 FQNEAQ. Trimming cost V 4 bases and J 9 bases, with 16 bases left between them. The CDR3: CASSSPRQGGSPLHF. For the CDR3, the DNA is TGTGCCAGCAGCTCCCCCCGGCAGGGCGGTTCACCCCTCCACTTT.

The chain employs TRBV7-2 and TRBJ2-7; 13 nucleotides match TRBD2. The V gene's germline CDR1 is SGHTA and CDR2 FQGNSA. The CDR3 has 16 residues. The trim removed 5 bases at V and 2 bases at J, leaving 6 bases unmatched. DNA for the CDR3: TGTGCCAGCAGCCCTACTAGCGGGGGGGCCACCTACGAGCAGTACTTC. This encodes CASSPTSGGATYEQYF.

This clone was seen just once. J is TRBJ1-1 and V is TRBV5-4; 9 positions agree with TRBD1. This CDR3 region has 15 residues. CDR1 SGHNT and CDR2 YYREEE come from the germline V gene (reference sequence). The V segment lost 5 bases and the J segment 6 bases; nucleotides outside the gene matches: 11. This CDR3 reads CASSSPGQGRAEAFF. The DNA for the CDR3 is TGTGCCAGCAGTTCTCCGGGACAGGGAAGGGCTGAAGCTTTCTTT.

The chain carries TRBV6-5 and TRBJ2-7; 8 positions agree with TRBD1. The CDR3 sequence is 16 residues long. Unmatched junction bases numbered 13, after V lost 2 bases and J lost 7 bases. In germline, CDR1 is MNHEY, CDR2 SVGAGI. This chain's CDR3 is CASSYDLVAGGKEQYF. The CDR3 nucleotides read TGTGCCAGCAGTTACGATTTGGTGGCAGGGGGCAAAGAGCAGTACTTC.

This chain joins TRBV19 and TRBJ2-5; no clear D. V was clipped by 3 bases and J by 2 bases, with 13 bases between them. This CDR3 is 15 amino acids long. The V gene's germline CDR1 is LNHDA and CDR2 SQIVND (reference sequence). CDR3 coding DNA: TGTGCCAGTAGTATTGAAGCGACCCGTCAAGAGACCCAGTACTTC. Residues: CASSIEATRQETQYF.

This clone was seen more than once but under ten times. Other nucleotide sequences in the sample specify the same CDR3. This rearrangement joins TRBV6-4 to TRBJ2-3; tentatively, D is TRBD2 (5 bases). Trimming pared 3 bases from V and 0 bases from J, leaving 10 bases between. This CDR3 has 15 residues. Germline V gene sequence: CDR1 MRHNA, CDR2 SNTAGT. In DNA form, the CDR3 reads TGTGCCAGCAGTGAGTCCGCGGGCAGCACAGATACGCAGTATTTT. Amino acid sequence: CASSESAGSTDTQYF.

V usage is TRBV5-4 and J usage is TRBJ2-7; tentative D call: TRBD1 (5 bases). Trimming removed 0 bases at V and 4 bases at J, with 11 bases between. Per the germline V gene, CDR1 is SGHNT and CDR2 is YYREEE (reference sequence). The CDR3 contains 14 residues. The CDR3 nucleotides are TGTGCCAGCAGCTTGGAGGCAGGGTTGTACGAGCAGTACTTC. It codes for CASSLEAGLYEQYF. The full variable domain, rest sourced from reference TRBV5-4 and TRBJ2-7, is ETGVTQSPTHLIKTRGQQVTLRCSSQSGHNTVSWYQQALGQGPQFIFQYYREEENGRGNFPPRFSGLQFPNYSSELNVNALELDDSALYLCASSLEAGLYEQYFGPGTRLTVT.

This clone occurred once. CDR3 in DNA: TGTGCCAGCAGGGCAGGGGCTAGCGGGAGTTACGAGCAGTACTTC. Its protein product is CASRAGASGSYEQYF. The gene calls are TRBV27 and TRBJ2-7; 10 nucleotides agree with TRBD2. Per the germline V gene, CDR1 is MNHEY and CDR2 is SMNVEV (reference sequence). The J segment lost 4 bases and the V segment lost 6 bases, leaving 9 bases of the junction unmatched. CDR3 length: 15 amino acids.

The V call is TRBV20-1, the J call TRBJ2-1; D is undetermined. Trimming pared 4 bases from V and 10 bases from J, leaving 11 bases between. This CDR3 comprises 11 residues. Germline-derived CDR1 and CDR2 are DFQATT and SNEGSKA (reference sequence). The CDR3 DNA reads TGCAGTGCTAAAGACCGGTGGGAGCAGTTCTTC. Residues: CSAKDRWEQFF.

The chain recombines TRBV9 with TRBJ1-6, with D uncertain. Germline values: CDR1 SGDLS, CDR2 YYNGEE. V was clipped by 2 bases and J by 9 bases, with 9 bases between them. The CDR3 runs to 13 residues. CDR3 DNA sequence: TGTGCCAGCAGCGTTACGGGAAGTTCACCCCTCCACTTT. It yields the protein CASSVTGSSPLHF.

The chain recombines TRBV2 with TRBJ2-7, with 9 positions matching TRBD2. CDR3 length equals 15 residues. Germline lookup yields CDR1 SNHLY and CDR2 FYNNEI. Trimming took 2 bases from V and 4 from J; bases not matched to a gene: 6. The CDR3 nucleotides read TGTGCCAGCAGTGAATTTAGCCTAGCGGGGTACGAGCAGTACTTC. This gives the protein CASSEFSLAGYEQYF.